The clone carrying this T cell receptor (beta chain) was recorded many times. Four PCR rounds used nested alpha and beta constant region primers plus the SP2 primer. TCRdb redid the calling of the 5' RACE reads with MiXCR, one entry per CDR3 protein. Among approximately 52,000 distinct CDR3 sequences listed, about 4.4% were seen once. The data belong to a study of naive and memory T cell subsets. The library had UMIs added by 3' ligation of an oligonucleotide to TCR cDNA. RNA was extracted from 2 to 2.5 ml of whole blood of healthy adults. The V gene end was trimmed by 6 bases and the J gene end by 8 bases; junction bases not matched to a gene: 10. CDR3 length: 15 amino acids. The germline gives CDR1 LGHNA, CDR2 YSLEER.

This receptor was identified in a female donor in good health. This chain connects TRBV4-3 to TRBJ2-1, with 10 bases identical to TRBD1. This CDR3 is CASSQSGQGSHEQFF. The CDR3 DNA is TGCGCCAGCAGTCAGTCGGGACAGGGGTCTCATGAGCAGTTCTTC.